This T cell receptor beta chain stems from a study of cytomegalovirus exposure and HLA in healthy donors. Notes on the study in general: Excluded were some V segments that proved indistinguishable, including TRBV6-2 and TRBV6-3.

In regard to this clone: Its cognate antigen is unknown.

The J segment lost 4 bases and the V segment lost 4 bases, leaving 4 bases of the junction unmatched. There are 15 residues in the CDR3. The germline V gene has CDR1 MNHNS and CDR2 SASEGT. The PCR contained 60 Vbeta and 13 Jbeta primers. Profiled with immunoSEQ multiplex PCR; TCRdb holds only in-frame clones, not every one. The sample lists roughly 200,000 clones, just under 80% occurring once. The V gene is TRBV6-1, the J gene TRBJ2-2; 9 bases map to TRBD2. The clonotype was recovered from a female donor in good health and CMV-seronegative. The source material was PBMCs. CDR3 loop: CASSGVSGSTGELFF. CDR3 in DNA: TGTGCCAGCAGTGGGGTTAGCGGGAGCACCGGGGAGCTGTTTTTT.